These 20 T cell receptor beta chains were sequenced from one sample in a study of blood T cell repertoires in COVID-19. Clones were sequenced by immunoSEQ multiplex PCR, and TCRdb holds only the in-frame ones, with some missing. The table shows fewer than 200,000 clones, with roughly 70% occurring only once. The sequenced material came from peripheral blood. The origin of the receptors is a woman older than 75 with acute or convalescent COVID-19.

This rearrangement joins TRBV5-6 to TRBJ2-1; 8 bases line up with TRBD2. This CDR3 contains 15 residues. The germline CDR1 and CDR2 sequences are SGHDT and YYEEEE. After removal of 3 bases from V and 3 bases from J, the junction contained 5 bases not matched to a gene. The CDR3 nucleotides are TGTGCCAGCAGCTGGAGACTAGCGAACTACAATGAGCAGTTCTTC. Protein: CASSWRLANYNEQFF.

The chain has TRBV6-5 and TRBJ2-7; D possibly corresponds to TRBD2 (6 bases). Germline lookup yields CDR1 MNHEY and CDR2 SVGAGI. Trimming took 6 bases from V and 2 from J, leaving 14 bases between them. The CDR3 contains 14 residues. CDR3 sequence (DNA): TGTGCCAGCAGGAGATACAGCGGGCCCTACGAGCAGTACTTC. Amino acids: CASRRYSGPYEQYF.

This clone has only a few counts. The V call is TRBV28, the J call TRBJ2-1, with D tentatively TRBD2 (7 bases). Trimming took 6 bases from V and 8 from J, leaving 17 bases between them. The CDR3 sequence is 14 residues long. Germline CDR1 is MDHEN and CDR2 is SYDVKM. The CDR3 loop reads CASREAGQGYEQFF. The CDR3 bases are TGTGCCAGCAGGGAAGCGGGACAAGGTTATGAGCAGTTCTTC.

This clone was found a few times. This chain connects TRBV27 to TRBJ1-3, with 7 bases aligning to TRBD1. The V gene end was trimmed by 6 bases and the J gene end by 1 base; junction bases not matched to a gene: 12. The CDR3 is 17 residues long. Germline assignment: CDR1 MNHEY and CDR2 SMNVEV (reference sequence). CDR3 sequence: CASSPFIGTASGNTIYF. CDR3 nucleotide sequence: TGTGCCAGCAGCCCCTTCATAGGGACAGCTTCTGGAAACACCATATATTTT.

The chain employs TRBV5-1 and TRBJ1-1, with a possible D match to TRBD1 (5 bases). Trimming shortened V by 4 bases and J by 1 base, and 11 bases separated the two germline ends. This CDR3 spans 14 amino acids. Germline V gene lookup returns CDR1 SGHRS and CDR2 YFSETQ. Here the CDR3 DNA reads TGCGCCAGCAGCCTCCTGACAGAGAACACTGAAGCTTTCTTT. Translating it yields CASSLLTENTEAFF.

The chain joins TRBV6-5 to TRBJ2-7; 8 nucleotides match TRBD2. The germline V gene encodes CDR1 MNHEY and CDR2 SVGAGI. With 6 bases clipped from V and 0 bases from J, the junction kept 1 base outside the gene matches. This CDR3 has 13 amino acids. CDR3 sequence reads: CASSRGGSYEQYF. The CDR3 nucleotides read TGTGCCAGCAGCCGGGGGGGCTCCTACGAGCAGTACTTC.

This sequence joins TRBV28 and TRBJ2-1; 8 bases agree with TRBD2. Germline CDR1 is MDHEN and CDR2 is SYDVKM. The ends lost 6 bases at V and 9 bases at J; junction bases unmatched: 13. There are 15 residues in the CDR3. The CDR3 sequence is CASSPDTGLGFEQFF. As DNA, the CDR3 is TGTGCCAGCAGCCCAGATACGGGACTAGGTTTTGAGCAGTTCTTC.

V and J are TRBV20-1 and TRBJ2-3; 8 bases align to TRBD2. This CDR3 is built from 15 residues. From germline, CDR1 is DFQATT and CDR2 SNEGSKA (reference sequence). Losses at the gene ends were 3 bases for V and 5 bases for J; bases not matched to a gene: 10. Written as DNA, the CDR3 is TGCAGTGCTAGTTTAGGAGCGGGGGTGGTAGATACGCAGTATTTT. Its translation is CSASLGAGVVDTQYF.

V usage is TRBV24-1 and J usage is TRBJ2-1; possible D gene TRBD2, 5 bases. V dropped 3 bases and J dropped 2 bases, with 10 bases sitting between them. Germline CDR1 is KGHDR and CDR2 is SFDVKD. This CDR3 has 15 amino acids. Here the CDR3 DNA reads TGTGCCACCAGTGATAGGGCGGGCCCCTACAATGAGCAGTTCTTC. Protein: CATSDRAGPYNEQFF.

The chain employs TRBV28 and TRBJ1-1; 11 bases align to TRBD1. This CDR3 contains 15 residues. J gave up 10 bases and V 5 bases, and 12 bases lay outside the gene matches. Per the germline V gene, CDR1 is MDHEN and CDR2 is SYDVKM. CDR3 protein: CASSAGQGGWAVAFF. CDR3 sequence (DNA): TGTGCCAGCAGTGCGGGACAGGGGGGCTGGGCGGTAGCTTTCTTT.

The chain couples TRBV9 to TRBJ1-6; TRBD1 might be the D (6 bases). The CDR3 runs to 14 residues. Germline assignment: CDR1 SGDLS and CDR2 YYNGEE. Trimming stripped 1 base from V and 10 bases from J, with 12 bases between. CDR3 sequence: CASSVTTGRSPLHF. CDR3 sequence (DNA): TGTGCCAGCAGCGTAACGACAGGTAGATCACCCCTCCACTTT.

J is TRBJ2-1 and V is TRBV28; TRBD2 is a possible D gene (5 bases). V lost 7 bases to trimming and J lost 9 bases, with 16 bases between them. CDR3 size: 13 residues. The germline V gene encodes CDR1 MDHEN and CDR2 SYDVKM. The CDR3 protein is CASKDSVGAEQFF. The CDR3 DNA reads TGTGCCAGCAAGGATTCGGTGGGAGCTGAGCAGTTCTTC.

The V and J genes are TRBV6-4 and TRBJ2-2, with 14 bases matching TRBD2. Trimming cost V 7 bases and J 3 bases; bases outside gene matches: 13. Germline V gene lookup returns CDR1 MRHNA and CDR2 SNTAGT. The CDR3 is 19 residues long. CDR3: CASTPGLAGGLPDTGELFF. As DNA, the CDR3 is TGTGCCAGCACTCCAGGACTAGCGGGAGGCCTTCCGGACACCGGGGAGCTGTTTTTT.

The chain combines TRBV7-3 with TRBJ1-2; 9 bases are a match to TRBD1. V lost 4 bases to trimming and J lost 8 bases; unmatched junction nucleotides: 5. CDR1 is SGHTA, CDR2 FQGTGA, per germline. There are 13 residues in the CDR3. The CDR3 DNA reads as TGTGCCAGCAGCTCTGACAGGGGGAAAGGCTACACCTTC. Its protein product is CASSSDRGKGYTF.

V usage is TRBV30 and J usage is TRBJ2-5; D remains unclear. Germline-derived CDR1 and CDR2 are GTSNPN and SVGIG (reference sequence). V was clipped by 2 bases and J by 4 bases, with 5 bases between them. This CDR3 comprises 11 residues. CDR3 DNA: TGTGCCTGGAGTCCCCGAGAGACCCAGTACTTC. Translated: CAWSPRETQYF.

V and J are TRBV7-9 and TRBJ2-2, with a possible D match to TRBD2 (5 bases). This CDR3 has 14 residues. Per the germline V gene, CDR1 is SEHNR and CDR2 is FQNEAQ (reference sequence). V was clipped by 8 bases and J by 2 bases, with 12 bases between them. CDR3: CASDPRVNTGELFF. CDR3 DNA sequence: TGTGCCAGCGACCCGCGGGTTAACACCGGGGAGCTGTTTTTT.

The chain combines TRBV9 with TRBJ2-2; D is ambiguous. V was cut by 2 bases and J by 1 base, with 9 bases left in between. Germline V gives CDR1 SGDLS, CDR2 YYNGEE. This CDR3 is 15 amino acids long. The CDR3 DNA sequence: TGTGCCAGCAGCGTCAGGTCCCTGAACACCGGGGAGCTGTTTTTT. Translating gives CASSVRSLNTGELFF.

The V and J genes are TRBV19 and TRBJ2-7, with no clear D. The CDR3 runs 15 residues. Germline CDR1 is LNHDA and CDR2 is SQIVND (reference sequence). V was trimmed by 3 bases and J by 3 bases, leaving 15 bases between them. This CDR3 reads CASSMLRNSYYEQYF. The CDR3 nucleotides are TGTGCCAGTAGTATGCTGAGGAACTCTTACTACGAGCAGTACTTC.

The chain couples TRBV19 to TRBJ2-2; D perhaps matches TRBD1 (6 bases). The CDR3 has 14 residues. Germline V gives CDR1 LNHDA, CDR2 SQIVND (reference sequence). Deletions cut 7 bases from V and 3 bases from J, with 12 bases between. CDR3 coding DNA: TGTGCCAGTACTATCAGGGGAGACACCGGGGAGCTGTTTTTT. This encodes CASTIRGDTGELFF. The variable domain in full, with the rest retrieved from reference TRBV19 and TRBJ2-2, is DGGITQSPKYLFRKEGQNVTLSCEQNLNHDAMYWYRQDPGQGLRLIYYSQIVNDFQKGDIAEGYSVSREKKESFPLTVTSAQKNPTAFYLCASTIRGDTGELFFGEGSRLTVL.

The genes are TRBV9 and TRBJ1-2, with D possibly being TRBD1 (6 bases). Trimming removed 0 bases from V and 6 bases from J, with 15 bases in between. This CDR3 spans 15 amino acids. From germline, CDR1 is SGDLS and CDR2 YYNGEE. CDR3 DNA sequence: TGTGCCAGCAGCGTAGCTCTGTCACAGGGTGATGGCTACACCTTC. Translated, it gives CASSVALSQGDGYTF.